This T cell receptor beta chain was observed in a study of memory CD4+ T cells and cytomegalovirus serostatus. The V end lost 0 bases, the J end lost 7 bases, and 0 bases lay between the germline ends. The CDR3 is 11 residues long. Germline CDR1 reads SNHLY; CDR2 reads FYNNEI. Single viable CD3+CD4+CD8-CD45RO+ cells were sorted as the memory CD4+ T cells. Original data processing: Out-of-frame sequences were removed, leaving 2 million to 2.5 million distinct TCRbeta sequences. Using immunoSEQ multiplex PCR, the repertoire was profiled, and TCRdb retains in-frame clones only, with some absent. V, J and clone size reflect that table, while D and trimming were determined from the DNA. The sample contains about 100,000 clones, 75% to 90% of which appear only once.

The chain joins TRBV2 to TRBJ2-2; no clear D. The sample taken for sequencing was memory CD4+ T cells from blood. The receptor was isolated from an adult in good health and CMV-seropositive. DNA of the CDR3: TGTGCCAGCAGTGAAGCCGGGGAGCTGTTTTTT. Protein sequence: CASSEAGELFF.